The 21 T cell receptor beta chains below come from one sample, sequenced in a study of Tregs in tolerant kidney transplant recipients. Using immunoSEQ multiplex PCR, the repertoire was profiled, and TCRdb retains in-frame clones only, with some absent. Of about 64,000 clones listed, approximately 98% are singletons. The specimen comprised Tregs from blood, sampled before the transplant. These receptor sequences come from a human donor who received a combined kidney and bone marrow transplant.

The V gene is TRBV7-9, the J gene TRBJ1-2; D remains ambiguous. The CDR3 is made up of 15 amino acids. Germline V gene sequence: CDR1 SEHNR, CDR2 FQNEAQ (reference sequence). The V end lost 1 base, the J end lost 0 bases, and 9 bases lay between the germline ends. The CDR3: CASSLVRESNYGYTF. CDR3 nucleotides: TGTGCCAGCAGCTTAGTCCGGGAATCTAACTATGGCTACACCTTC.

The chain employs TRBV11-3 and TRBJ2-5; the D is unclear. This CDR3 is 15 amino acids long. Germline values: CDR1 SGHNT, CDR2 YENEEA. Trimming removed 4 bases from V and 5 bases from J, with 17 bases in between. CDR3 in amino acids: CASSYQLVAWETQYF. CDR3 in DNA: TGTGCCAGCAGCTACCAGCTAGTGGCGTGGGAGACCCAGTACTTC.

The gene calls are TRBV6-1 and TRBJ1-2; the D gene is possibly TRBD1 (6 bases). The CDR3 is 14 residues long. V gave up 1 base and J gave up 4 bases, with 10 bases separating them. Germline CDR1 and CDR2: MNHNS and SASEGT. The CDR3 coding sequence is TGTGCCAGCAGTGAAGTCGGGGGGGCCTATGGCTACACCTTC. Its translation: CASSEVGGAYGYTF.

This clone was picked up a small number of times. V and J are TRBV6-5 and TRBJ1-3; D is undetermined. CDR1 and CDR2 (germline): MNHEY, SVGAGI. There are 13 residues in the CDR3. With 6 bases removed from V and 4 bases from J, the gap between germline ends came to 10 bases. CDR3 DNA: TGTGCCAGCAGGAGTATTTCGGGAAACACCATATATTTT. Translating it yields CASRSISGNTIYF.

J is TRBJ2-3 and V is TRBV6-1; the match to TRBD2 covers 8 bases. V lost 1 base and J lost 6; bases outside the gene matches: 6. Germline V lookup: CDR1 MNHNS, CDR2 SASEGT. The CDR3 contains 15 residues. In DNA form, the CDR3 reads TGTGCCAGCAGTGAAGGGGGCGGGAGGCGGGATACGCAGTATTTT. This translates into CASSEGGGRRDTQYF.

The gene calls are TRBV7-2 and TRBJ2-2; D ambiguous. Germline V lookup: CDR1 SGHTA, CDR2 FQGNSA. This CDR3 spans 13 amino acids. The V end lost 1 base, the J end lost 4 bases, and 4 bases lay between the germline ends. DNA of the CDR3: TGTGCCAGCAGCTTAGTGAGCACCGGGGAGCTGTTTTTT. Its translation: CASSLVSTGELFF.

V and J are TRBV5-1 and TRBJ1-1; a possible D gene is TRBD1 (6 bases). V was shortened by 0 bases and J by 5 bases, with 11 bases between the two germline ends. Germline assignment: CDR1 SGHRS and CDR2 YFSETQ. The CDR3 has 14 residues. In DNA, the CDR3 is TGCGCCAGCAGCTTGGAAGGGGGTCGGACTGAAGCTTTCTTT. As protein: CASSLEGGRTEAFF.

This chain connects TRBV7-8 to TRBJ2-1; 10 nucleotides match TRBD1. Germline lookup yields CDR1 SGHVS and CDR2 FQNEAQ. The CDR3 length is 15 residues. V dropped 4 bases and J dropped 7; count of bases not matched to a gene: 7. The CDR3 bases are TGTGCCAGCAGCTCAGACCCGGGACAGGGGAATGAGCAGTTCTTC. As protein: CASSSDPGQGNEQFF.

This rearrangement joins TRBV7-9 to TRBJ2-1, with 12 bases matching TRBD2. V gave up 5 bases and J gave up 6 bases; unmatched junction bases: 11. Germline V gene lookup returns CDR1 SEHNR and CDR2 FQNEAQ (reference sequence). This CDR3 has 17 amino acids. This chain's CDR3 is CASSITRLAGDSNEQFF. The CDR3 nucleotides are TGTGCCAGCAGCATTACACGACTAGCGGGGGACTCCAATGAGCAGTTCTTC.

The chain carries TRBV7-7 and TRBJ2-1; 12 bases fit TRBD2. The CDR3 consists of 15 residues. CDR1 and CDR2 from the germline V gene are SSHAT and FNYEAQ (reference sequence). The J segment lost 10 bases and the V segment lost 6 bases, leaving 10 bases of the junction unmatched. The CDR3 region is CASSATSGSAGEQFF. The CDR3 DNA reads TGTGCCAGCAGTGCGACTAGCGGGAGCGCCGGGGAGCAGTTCTTC.

The V and J genes are TRBV7-3 and TRBJ2-5; a possible D gene is TRBD1 (5 bases). From germline, CDR1 is SGHTA and CDR2 FQGTGA. The germline V and J ends were trimmed by 6 bases and 0 bases, with 8 bases remaining between them. The CDR3 is 13 residues long. CDR3 sequence (DNA): TGTGCCAGCAGTAGGGGAAACCAAGAGACCCAGTACTTC. Encoded protein: CASSRGNQETQYF. The variable domain in full, with the rest retrieved from reference TRBV7-3 and TRBJ2-5, is GAGVSQTPSNKVTEKGKYVELRCDPISGHTALYWYRQSLGQGPEFLIYFQGTGAADDSGLPNDRFFAVRPEGSVSTLKIQRTERGDSAVYLCASSRGNQETQYFGPGTRLLVL.

J is TRBJ2-3 and V is TRBV18; D ambiguous. V was shortened by 1 base and J by 6 bases, with 11 bases between the two germline ends. Germline V CDR1 and CDR2: KGHSH, LQKENI. The CDR3 is made up of 14 amino acids. CDR3 bases: TGTGCCAGCTCACCACAACCGAGTTTGGATACGCAGTATTTT. Translation: CASSPQPSLDTQYF.

This rearrangement joins TRBV29-1 to TRBJ2-2; a possible D gene is TRBD2 (6 bases). The V and J ends lost 4 bases and 4 bases respectively, with 13 bases between them. The CDR3 covers 14 residues. Germline V gene data show CDR1 as SQVTM and CDR2 as ANQGSEA. CDR3 sequence (DNA): TGCAGCGTTGCCAAGCAGGGAGGCACCGGGGAGCTGTTTTTT. This encodes CSVAKQGGTGELFF.

The chain is built from TRBV2 and TRBJ2-7, with no clear D. This CDR3 has 11 amino acids. Germline CDR1 and CDR2: SNHLY and FYNNEI. V was cut by 6 bases and J by 3 bases, with 6 bases left in between. The CDR3 sequence is CASRRYYEQYF. CDR3 nucleotides: TGTGCCAGCAGACGCTACTACGAGCAGTACTTC. The full variable domain, its missing parts supplied by reference TRBV2 and TRBJ2-7, is EPEVTQTPSHQVTQMGQEVILRCVPISNHLYFYWYRQILGQKVEFLVSFYNNEISEKSEIFDDQFSVERPDGSNFTLKIRSTKLEDSAMYFCASRRYYEQYFGPGTRLTVT.

The V call is TRBV7-2, the J call TRBJ2-2; D remains ambiguous. The length of the CDR3 is 12 residues. CDR1 and CDR2 from the germline V gene are SGHTA and FQGNSA. Trimming pared 5 bases from V and 8 bases from J, leaving 9 bases between. The CDR3 region has the DNA TGTGCCAGCAGCCCGTCCCCTGGGGAGCTGTTTTTT. Protein: CASSPSPGELFF. Using reference TRBV7-2 and TRBJ2-2 for the parts outside the CDR3, the full variable domain is GAGVSQSPSNKVTEKGKDVELRCDPISGHTALYWYRQSLGQGLEFLIYFQGNSAPDKSGLPSDRFSAERTGGSVSTLTIQRTQQEDSAVYLCASSPSPGELFFGEGSRLTVL.

The V gene is TRBV9, the J gene TRBJ2-1; D may be TRBD2 (5 bases). In germline, CDR1 is SGDLS, CDR2 YYNGEE. The CDR3 has 15 amino acids. Trimming stripped 0 bases from V and 6 bases from J, with 13 bases between. The chain's CDR3 is CASSVGGRGLNEQFF. DNA for the CDR3: TGTGCCAGCAGCGTAGGAGGGCGTGGCCTCAATGAGCAGTTCTTC.

The rearrangement links TRBV18 to TRBJ1-4, with D possibly being TRBD1 (5 bases). The CDR3 covers 16 residues. CDR1 is KGHSH, CDR2 LQKENI, per germline. With 3 bases removed from V and 0 bases from J, the gap between germline ends came to 11 bases. CDR3 in DNA: TGTGCCAGCTCACCGGTTGACAGATCAACTAATGAAAAACTGTTTTTT. Encoded protein: CASSPVDRSTNEKLFF.

This chain links TRBV9 with TRBJ2-7; no clear D gene. The germline V and J ends were trimmed by 0 bases and 2 bases, with 9 bases remaining between them. Germline V gives CDR1 SGDLS, CDR2 YYNGEE. The CDR3 spans 14 residues. The CDR3 nucleotides read TGTGCCAGCAGCGTAGGTCCAGAACCCTACGAGCAGTACTTC. Translation gives CASSVGPEPYEQYF.

J is TRBJ2-1 and V is TRBV19; weak D call: TRBD1 (5 bases). The germline V and J ends were trimmed by 6 bases and 1 base, with 10 bases remaining between them. The CDR3 loop spans 14 amino acids. Germline assignment: CDR1 LNHDA and CDR2 SQIVND (reference sequence). The CDR3 loop reads CASSRVRSYNEQFF. Written as DNA, the CDR3 is TGTGCCAGTAGCAGGGTTCGTTCCTACAATGAGCAGTTCTTC.

This clone has only one observation. V and J are TRBV19 and TRBJ2-6, with TRBD2 matching over 10 bases. This CDR3 has 19 amino acids. Germline V lookup: CDR1 LNHDA, CDR2 SQIVND (reference sequence). J was trimmed by 2 bases and V by 8 bases; bases with no gene match: 15. CDR3 amino acids: CASGDRFSGRLTGANVLTF. The CDR3, as DNA: TGTGCCAGTGGCGATCGTTTTAGCGGGAGGTTGACTGGGGCCAACGTCCTGACTTTC.

This rearrangement joins TRBV10-3 to TRBJ2-2, with 8 bases matching TRBD2. Trimming took 10 bases from V and 5 from J; bases not matched to a gene: 6. This CDR3 comprises 13 residues. Germline CDR1 and CDR2: ENHRY and SYGVKD. The CDR3 DNA reads as TGTGCCACGGGACTAGTGAAAACCGGGGAGCTGTTTTTT. Protein sequence: CATGLVKTGELFF.